The source of this T cell receptor beta chain is a study of blood T cells in healthy people across ages. Overall study findings and caveats: Estimated diversity across one million T cells was deemed an underestimate.

Primers used in a second PCR of roughly 7 to 12 cycles were a sample-barcoded 5' primer and a J-beta primer mix. In TCRdb, the 5' RACE reads were re-called with MiXCR into one record per CDR3 protein. The profile shows 710,000 or so distinct CDR3 sequences, around a fifth of them singletons. Healthy Caucasians from Russia aged about 6 to 100 served as donors. Per sample, extraction of total RNA gave at least 5.5 micrograms in every case. This clonotype was detected a few times. Its antigen is still unknown. In germline, CDR1 is SNHLY, CDR2 FYNNEI. This CDR3 has 20 amino acids. The V and J ends lost 4 bases and 3 bases, in that order; junction bases with no gene match: 18.

The sequence came from a man in his sixties or seventies in good health. The V and J genes are TRBV2 and TRBJ1-6; 7 positions agree with TRBD1. The sequenced material came from blood. In DNA form, the CDR3 reads TGTGCCAGCAGTGTAAGCGCGGGACAGCCGACCCTTATCTATAATTCACCCCTCCACTTT. This encodes CASSVSAGQPTLIYNSPLHF.